The 2 T cell receptor beta chains reported below all come from one sample, sequenced in a study of OX40 agonist ivuxolimab in advanced cancers. Libraries were prepared by immunoSEQ multiplex PCR; TCRdb keeps only in-frame clonotypes and omits some of them. The repertoire holds tens of thousands of clones, with about four fifths as singletons. Here the sequenced sample was CD4+ or CD8+ T cells sorted from blood, taken in a trial of the OX40 agonist ivuxolimab. Source of these receptors: an adult with an advanced solid tumor such as melanoma, head and neck, liver or kidney cancer.

The V and J genes are TRBV6-6 and TRBJ1-1; no clear D gene. Trimming cost V 2 bases and J 4 bases, with 8 bases left between them. Germline CDR1 and CDR2: MNHNY and SVGAGI (reference sequence). This CDR3 has 13 residues. The CDR3 DNA sequence: TGTGCCAGCAGTTACGTGGGAGGCACTGAAGCTTTCTTT. Residues: CASSYVGGTEAFF.

The chain joins TRBV14 to TRBJ2-5; D is perhaps TRBD1 (6 bases). Trimming cost V 4 bases and J 5 bases, with 17 bases left between them. Per germline, CDR1 SGHDN and CDR2 FVKESK. The CDR3 extends over 15 amino acids. This CDR3 is CASSPRTGKVETQYF. CDR3 nucleotides: TGTGCCAGCAGCCCCCGTACAGGGAAGGTTGAGACCCAGTACTTC.